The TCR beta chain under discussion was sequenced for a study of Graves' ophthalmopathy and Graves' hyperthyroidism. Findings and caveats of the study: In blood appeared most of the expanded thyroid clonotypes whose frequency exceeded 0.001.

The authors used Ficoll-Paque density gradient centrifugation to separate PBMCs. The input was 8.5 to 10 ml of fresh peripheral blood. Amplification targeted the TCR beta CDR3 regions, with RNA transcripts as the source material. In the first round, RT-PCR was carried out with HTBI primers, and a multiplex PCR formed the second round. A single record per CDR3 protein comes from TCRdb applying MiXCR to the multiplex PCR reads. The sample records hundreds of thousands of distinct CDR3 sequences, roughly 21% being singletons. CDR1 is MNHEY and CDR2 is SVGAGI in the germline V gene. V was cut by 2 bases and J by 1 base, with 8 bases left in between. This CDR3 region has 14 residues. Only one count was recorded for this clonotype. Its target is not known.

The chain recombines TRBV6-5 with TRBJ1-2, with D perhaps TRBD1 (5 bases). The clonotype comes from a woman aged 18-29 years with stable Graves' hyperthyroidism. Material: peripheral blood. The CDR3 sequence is CASSYGDRNYGYTF. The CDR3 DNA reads TGTGCCAGCAGTTACGGGGACCGTAACTATGGCTACACCTTC.